The clone carrying this T cell receptor (beta chain) occurred a few times. Its antigen is as yet unknown. This record belongs to a study of blood T cells in healthy people across ages. Overall study results and limits: In long-lived donors, naive CD4+ cell counts and diversity exceeded those of aged donors.

The authors ran a second PCR of about 6 to 11 cycles using a sample-barcoded 5' primer and a J-beta primer mix. TCRdb passed the 5' RACE reads through MiXCR, listing each CDR3 protein once. This table holds around 820,000 distinct CDR3 sequences, approximately 25% found once. These data also featured in a second study, about T cells of mothers and their children. As that study records: Reads recorded for TCR beta CDR3 numbered over 9.5 million per mother and some 3.3 million per child.

The origin of this receptor is a boy aged 10-17 years in good health. The specimen was blood.

CDR3 amino acids: CSATPRTGTEQYF. The CDR3 coding sequence is TGCAGTGCGACGCCCAGGACAGGGACCGAGCAGTACTTC. The rearrangement links TRBV20-1 to TRBJ2-7; 8 bases align to TRBD1. The junction had 10 bases not matched to a gene; V was cut back by 6 bases and J by 6 bases. Germline loops: CDR1 DFQATT, CDR2 SNEGSKA (reference sequence). CDR3 length: 13 residues.